This TCR beta chain was obtained from a study of regulatory dendritic cells for organ transplantation. For the study at large: Dendritic cell cultures received LPS on day 6. General study points: Memory CD8+ T cells were the most oligoclonal; naive cells were highly diverse.

Turning to this clone: Its target is not known.

Profiled with immunoSEQ multiplex PCR; TCRdb holds only in-frame clones, not every one. The repertoire holds approximately 10,000 clones, with roughly 70% as singletons. The CDR3 covers 17 residues. Germline CDR1 reads SGHRS; CDR2 reads YFSETQ. V gave up 0 bases and J gave up 2 bases, with 12 bases separating them. Sorted subsets were CFSE-labeled and cultured four to six days with allogeneic dendritic cells. The gene calls are TRBV5-1 and TRBJ2-6, with a tentative D call TRBD2 (6 bases). Sequenced: memory CD4+ T cells from blood cultured with regulatory dendritic cells. The subset is: CD45RO+ memory T cells. This TCR derives from a human donor in good health. The CDR3 region is CASSLVNSGAGANVLTF. DNA for the CDR3: TGCGCCAGCAGCTTGGTGAATTCGGGGGCTGGGGCCAACGTCCTGACTTTC.